This entry concerns a single T cell receptor (beta chain). Its antigen is unknown. This sample stems from a study of cytomegalovirus exposure and HLA in healthy donors. General observations from the study: Specific recognition of CMV antigens was confirmed in vitro for three chains (all CMV-associated). HLA alleles were associated with roughly 15,000 TCR beta sequences in a later analysis at 0.05 false discovery rate.

This CDR3 has 16 amino acids. Unmatched junction bases numbered 13, after V lost 5 bases and J lost 5 bases. CDR1 and CDR2 (germline): SGHTA, FQGNSA. 13 Jbeta primers and 60 Vbeta primers were used for the PCR. Method: immunoSEQ multiplex PCR; TCRdb's copy keeps in-frame clones and lacks some. The profile covers more than 95,000 clones, with over 70% appearing a single time and over 2.5% taken by the ten largest. This clonotype originated in a woman between 50 and 59 years old in good health and CMV-seronegative. The genes are TRBV7-2 and TRBJ2-7; 9 nucleotides agree with TRBD2. The sequencing input was PBMCs. The CDR3 loop is CASSLGGGGLAHEQYF. The CDR3 DNA is TGTGCCAGCAGCCTCGGCGGGGGGGGCTTAGCCCACGAGCAGTACTTC.